Shown below are 25 T cell receptor beta chains from a single sample sequenced in a study of T cells after yellow fever vaccination (dated by TCRdb to the late 2010s). The library was made by 5' RACE. Sequencer: Illumina NovaSeq 6000. In-frame beta chains were kept once TCRdb had trimmed the public reads at Q25 with fastp and called clones with MiXCR. Duplicate CDR3 protein sequences are folded into a single record with the most common DNA and genes. The sample yields 150,000 to 200,000 distinct CDR3 sequences; around 8.5% were counted once. The leading ten clones occupy 35% to 40% of the sample. In light of the paper, this sample's treatment or condition label describes: live attenuated yellow fever vaccine strain. Sequenced here: CD8+ T cells sorted from PBMCs, sampled 45 days after the yellow fever booster vaccination. Source of these receptors: a man in his late teens or twenties who received the YFV17D yellow fever vaccine.

The table lists this clonotype with many counts. The DNA of the CDR3 is TGCGCCAGCAGCCAAGAGCCCCACGAGCAGTACTTC. This sequence encodes CASSQEPHEQYF. V and J are TRBV5-1 and TRBJ2-7, with D uncertain. The CDR3 spans 12 residues. The V end was cut by 4 bases, the J end by 5 bases, with 10 bases between. Germline values: CDR1 SGHRS, CDR2 YFSETQ.

V and J are TRBV19 and TRBJ1-5; 10 bases line up with TRBD1. V lost 5 bases to trimming and J lost 5 bases; unmatched junction nucleotides: 9. The CDR3 runs to 16 residues. Per germline, CDR1 LNHDA and CDR2 SQIVND (reference sequence). CDR3 amino acids: CASSASGTGAYQPQHF. The CDR3 region has the DNA TGTGCCAGTAGTGCCTCCGGGACAGGGGCGTATCAGCCCCAGCATTTT.

This clonotype was seen more than once but under ten times. The V gene is TRBV20-1, the J gene TRBJ2-7; D gene unclear. Trimming took 4 bases from V and 2 from J, leaving 15 bases between them. The CDR3 is 14 residues long. Germline CDR1 DFQATT, CDR2 SNEGSKA (reference sequence). This chain's CDR3 is CSATAGRAAYEQYV. CDR3 coding DNA: TGCAGTGCTACCGCAGGTAGGGCAGCCTACGAGCAGTACGTC.

The chain recombines TRBV28 with TRBJ2-5; D is undetermined. The CDR3 sequence is 13 residues long. Deletions cut 2 bases from V and 3 bases from J, with 7 bases between. Per the germline V gene, CDR1 is MDHEN and CDR2 is SYDVKM. The DNA of the CDR3 is TGTGCCAGCAGTTTAGCAAGGAAAGAGACCCAGTACTTC. As protein: CASSLARKETQYF. Using reference TRBV28 and TRBJ2-5 for the parts outside the CDR3, the full variable domain is DVKVTQSSRYLVKRTGEKVFLECVQDMDHENMFWYRQDPGLGLRLIYFSYDVKMKEKGDIPEGYSVSREKKERFSLILESASTNQTSMYLCASSLARKETQYFGPGTRLLVL.

This clonotype was seen at least ten times. This chain connects TRBV6-4 to TRBJ2-3; 12 nucleotides match TRBD2. The CDR3 totals 16 residues. Per germline, CDR1 MRHNA and CDR2 SNTAGT. V was clipped by 4 bases and J by 2 bases; unmatched bases: 4. The CDR3 nucleotides are TGTGCCAGCAGTGCTAGCGGGGGGGATTCCACAGATACGCAGTATTTT. It is translated as CASSASGGDSTDTQYF.

The rearrangement links TRBV12-3 or TRBV12-4 to TRBJ2-5; the D gene is possibly TRBD2 (6 bases). V was trimmed by 5 bases and J by 5 bases, leaving 15 bases between them. There are 14 residues in the CDR3. CDR3 in amino acids: CASSHAEGMETQYF. For the CDR3, the DNA is TGTGCCAGCAGTCACGCGGAGGGAATGGAGACCCAGTACTTC.

This clonotype was observed a few times. V and J are TRBV6-6 and TRBJ2-1, with 8 bases fitting TRBD1. The V gene end was trimmed by 2 bases and the J gene end by 8 bases; junction bases not matched to a gene: 8. The CDR3 length is 15 residues. Germline V gives CDR1 MNHNY, CDR2 SVGAGI (reference sequence). CDR3: CASSYPRQGSDEQFF. The CDR3 DNA is TGTGCCAGCAGTTACCCGAGACAGGGGTCGGATGAGCAGTTCTTC.

In its sample, this clonotype was seen many times. This rearrangement joins TRBV29-1 to TRBJ2-5, with TRBD2 identical over 8 bases. The trim removed 6 bases at V and 4 bases at J, leaving 7 bases unmatched. Germline V gene lookup returns CDR1 SQVTM and CDR2 ANQGSEA. The length of the CDR3 is 13 residues. The CDR3 region has the DNA TGCAGCGTGTCGGGACTAGAAGGAGAGACCCAGTACTTC. This sequence encodes CSVSGLEGETQYF.

This chain connects TRBV4-1 to TRBJ1-6, with 8 bases identical to TRBD1. Trimming cost V 1 base and J 10 bases; bases outside gene matches: 6. CDR1 is MGHRA and CDR2 is YSYEKL in the germline V gene. There are 15 residues in the CDR3. CDR3 DNA: TGCGCCAGCAGCCAAGGAAACGACAGGGGATCACCCCTCCACTTT. It encodes CASSQGNDRGSPLHF.

The rearrangement uses TRBV25-1 and TRBJ1-5, with 10 nucleotides matching TRBD1. CDR1 MGHDK and CDR2 SYGVNS come from the germline V gene. Trimming removed 8 bases from V and 4 bases from J; junction bases left unmatched: 2. CDR3 size: 13 residues. The CDR3 region has the DNA TGTGCCAGCGGGACAGGGGAAAATCAGCCCCAGCATTTT. Translating it yields CASGTGENQPQHF.

This chain links TRBV5-6 with TRBJ1-5; D may be TRBD1 (5 bases). V shed 4 bases and J shed 3 bases, with 8 bases lying between them. The CDR3 covers 13 residues. Germline values: CDR1 SGHDT, CDR2 YYEEEE. The CDR3 here is CASSEQDNQPQHF. Written as DNA, the CDR3 is TGTGCCAGCAGCGAACAGGACAATCAGCCCCAGCATTTT.

This clonotype was recorded a few times. The genes are TRBV29-1 and TRBJ1-1; D call uncertain. CDR1 is SQVTM, CDR2 ANQGSEA, per germline. Trimming took off 4 bases at V and 5 bases at J, with 11 bases between the two ends. The CDR3 totals 12 residues. The CDR3 nucleotides are TGCAGCGTTGGGAGATTTGGAACTGAAGCTTTCTTT. Residues: CSVGRFGTEAFF.

The table lists this clonotype with a few counts. The genes are TRBV2 and TRBJ2-1, with 9 positions matching TRBD1. Per the germline V gene, CDR1 is SNHLY and CDR2 is FYNNEI. V lost 8 bases to trimming and J lost 3 bases; unmatched junction nucleotides: 14. CDR3 length: 17 amino acids. CDR3 sequence reads: CASGVGTGPSNYNEQFF. CDR3 DNA: TGTGCCAGCGGAGTAGGGACAGGGCCTTCCAACTACAATGAGCAGTTCTTC. Complete variable domain (other parts from reference TRBV2 and TRBJ2-1): EPEVTQTPSHQVTQMGQEVILRCVPISNHLYFYWYRQILGQKVEFLVSFYNNEISEKSEIFDDQFSVERPDGSNFTLKIRSTKLEDSAMYFCASGVGTGPSNYNEQFFGPGTRLTVL.

The chain combines TRBV7-9 with TRBJ2-7; 9 bases match TRBD1. The CDR3 is made up of 18 amino acids. With 3 bases clipped from V and 3 bases from J, the junction kept 15 bases outside the gene matches. CDR1 SEHNR and CDR2 FQNEAQ come from the germline V gene (reference sequence). The CDR3 nucleotides are TGTGCCAGCAGCTTGGGGCCAACGGGACAGGGAACGGACTACGAGCAGTACTTC. Translated, it gives CASSLGPTGQGTDYEQYF.

This clonotype was seen ten or more times. The rearrangement uses TRBV23-1 and TRBJ2-7; 7 bases align to TRBD1. TRBV23-1 is an open reading frame, and its role is uncertain. This CDR3 is 13 amino acids long. The V and J ends lost 7 bases and 4 bases, in that order; junction bases with no gene match: 7. CDR3 DNA sequence: TGCGCCAGCAACAGGGGAACTATTTACGAGCAGTACGTC. Its translation: CASNRGTIYEQYV.

This clonotype was detected only a few times. This chain uses TRBV20-1 with TRBJ2-5; D perhaps matches TRBD1 (5 bases). CDR1 is DFQATT, CDR2 SNEGSKA, per germline (reference sequence). Trimming took off 2 bases at V and 0 bases at J, with 13 bases between the two ends. CDR3 length equals 15 residues. The CDR3, as DNA: TGCAGTGCTAGATACTTGGGGCAGTACCAAGAGACCCAGTACTTC. Encoded protein: CSARYLGQYQETQYF.

This chain links TRBV7-9 with TRBJ2-7; D might be TRBD1 (6 bases). CDR1 SEHNR and CDR2 FQNEAQ come from the germline V gene (reference sequence). V lost 4 bases and J lost 0, with 13 bases in between. This CDR3 region has 15 residues. The CDR3 loop reads CASSSTRDNSYEQYV. The DNA for the CDR3 is TGTGCCAGCAGCTCCACCCGGGACAACTCCTACGAGCAGTACGTC.

The V and J genes are TRBV6-5 and TRBJ1-2; no clear D. Looked up from germline, CDR1 is MNHEY and CDR2 is SVGAGI. The ends were cut back, 0 bases at V and 6 bases at J, with 8 bases in the middle. The CDR3 loop spans 13 amino acids. CDR3 bases: TGTGCCAGCAGTTACTCCAGGACCGATGGCTACACCTTC. Its protein is CASSYSRTDGYTF.

V and J are TRBV7-6 and TRBJ1-1; weak D call: TRBD1 (5 bases). V lost 4 bases and J lost 5, with 14 bases in between. Germline assignment: CDR1 SGHVS and CDR2 FNYEAQ. The length of the CDR3 is 14 residues. CDR3 sequence (DNA): TGTGCCAGCAGCTCAATTGACAGAAGTACTGAAGCTTTCTTT. It yields the protein CASSSIDRSTEAFF.

The chain joins TRBV2 to TRBJ2-7; TRBD1 might be the D (6 bases). The CDR3 is 13 amino acids. Germline-derived CDR1 and CDR2 are SNHLY and FYNNEI. CDR3 bases: TGTGCAGGGAACAGGGAACATTCCTACGAGCAGTACTTC. Protein sequence: CAGNREHSYEQYF.

Only a few counts were recorded for this clonotype. The rearrangement links TRBV5-1 to TRBJ2-3, with D unresolved. The CDR3 is made up of 16 amino acids. The ends were cut back, 4 bases at V and 2 bases at J, with 17 bases in the middle. The germline CDR1 and CDR2 sequences are SGHRS and YFSETQ. As DNA, the CDR3 is TGCGCCAGCAGCCCCGCCGAAACCGAGGCCACAGATACGCAGTATTTT. Translated, it gives CASSPAETEATDTQYF.

The gene calls are TRBV6-2 or TRBV6-3 and TRBJ2-2; D possibly corresponds to TRBD2 (6 bases). Germline CDR1 MNHEY, CDR2 SVGEGT. The CDR3 sequence is 14 residues long. With 4 bases removed from V and 2 bases from J, the gap between germline ends came to 8 bases. The CDR3 sequence: CASSWRVNTGELFF. The CDR3 DNA reads TGTGCCAGCAGTTGGAGGGTAAACACCGGGGAGCTGTTTTTT.

This clonotype was seen a single time. The chain recombines TRBV27 with TRBJ2-5; a possible D gene is TRBD2 (6 bases). V was pared by 5 bases and J by 1 base, with 11 bases between. Germline V gene lookup returns CDR1 MNHEY and CDR2 SMNVEV (reference sequence). CDR3 length: 14 residues. Here the CDR3 DNA reads TGTGCCAGCAGTACCCTGGGGGGCCAAGAGACCCAGTACTTC. Its protein is CASSTLGGQETQYF.

The rearrangement uses TRBV10-3 and TRBJ2-1; tentatively, D is TRBD2 (6 bases). The CDR3 has 16 residues. CDR1 ENHRY and CDR2 SYGVKD come from the germline V gene. The V gene lost 3 bases and the J gene lost 4 bases, with 16 bases spanning the gap. For the CDR3, the DNA is TGTGCCATCAGTGACGGGGTAGCGGATATTTACAATGAGCAGTTCTTC. Protein sequence: CAISDGVADIYNEQFF.

The sample holds many counts of this clonotype. This sequence joins TRBV7-3 and TRBJ1-2; D remains unclear. The CDR3 has 13 residues. Germline lookup yields CDR1 SGHTA and CDR2 FQGTGA. The V and J ends lost 2 bases and 4 bases respectively, with 8 bases between them. CDR3 loop: CASSLEGGYGYTF. In DNA form, the CDR3 reads TGTGCCAGCAGCTTAGAGGGTGGCTATGGCTACACCTTC.